One sample yielded the 13 T cell receptor beta chains listed below, sequenced in a study of patients and donors after allogeneic stem cell transplantation. TCRdb reprocessed the RT-PCR reads via MiXCR and lists one record per CDR3 protein. The data hold 110,000 or so distinct CDR3 sequences, with around 38% observed a single time. Sequencing input: blood, either unsorted or a sorted T cell fraction (not recorded which). The source is a human donor who was either an allogeneic HSCT recipient or a stem cell or donor lymphocyte infusion donor (not recorded which). It is not recorded whose cells these are; they may come from a transplant donor.

J is TRBJ1-2 and V is TRBV11-2; D is ambiguous. V shed 0 bases and J shed 4 bases, with 12 bases lying between them. The length of the CDR3 is 15 residues. Per the germline V gene, CDR1 is SGHAT and CDR2 is FQNNGV. CDR3 sequence (DNA): TGTGCCAGCAGCTTAGAGTTAGGCAGGACCTATGGCTACACCTTC. The encoded protein is CASSLELGRTYGYTF. Drawing the rest from reference TRBV11-2 and TRBJ1-2, the complete variable domain is EAGVAQSPRYKIIEKRQSVAFWCNPISGHATLYWYQQILGQGPKLLIQFQNNGVVDDSQLPKDRFSAERLKGVDSTLKIQPAKLEDSAVYLCASSLELGRTYGYTFGSGTRLTVV.

This clonotype has more than one count but fewer than ten. The chain has TRBV6-5 and TRBJ1-6; unclear D gene. Germline V CDR1 and CDR2: MNHEY, SVGAGI. There are 14 residues in the CDR3. V lost 4 bases and J 6 bases, leaving 10 bases between the germline ends. The CDR3 sequence: CASSSRRLNSPLHF. CDR3 in DNA: TGTGCCAGCAGTTCCCGACGGCTTAATTCACCCCTCCACTTT.

V usage is TRBV20-1 and J usage is TRBJ2-1; TRBD2 aligns across 10 bases. The germline CDR1 and CDR2 sequences are DFQATT and SNEGSKA (reference sequence). CDR3 length: 13 residues. The CDR3 loop reads CRGSGRADGEQFF. The CDR3 bases are TGCAGGGGCAGCGGGAGGGCCGACGGTGAGCAGTTCTTC.

DNA of the CDR3: TGTGCCAGCAGTTTCGGGACATTCACAGATACGCAGTATTTT. Protein sequence: CASSFGTFTDTQYF. The rearrangement links TRBV12-3 or TRBV12-4 to TRBJ2-3, with D perhaps matching TRBD1 (6 bases). Trimming removed 3 bases from V and 2 bases from J, with 9 bases in between. The CDR3 is 14 amino acids.

V gene TRBV5-5 combines with J gene TRBJ1-1; TRBD1 is a possible D gene (5 bases). V was shortened by 7 bases and J by 0 bases, with 13 bases between the two germline ends. CDR3 length: 14 amino acids. Germline CDR1 and CDR2: SGHKS and YYEKEE (reference sequence). CDR3: CASGRQSMNTEAFF. The CDR3 DNA is TGTGCCAGCGGACGACAGTCCATGAACACTGAAGCTTTCTTT.

V gene TRBV20-1 combines with J gene TRBJ1-5; D is possibly TRBD1 (5 bases). The CDR3 totals 14 residues. Germline V gives CDR1 DFQATT, CDR2 SNEGSKA (reference sequence). Deletions cut 5 bases from V and 6 bases from J, with 17 bases between. The CDR3 is CSAWEGGVGQPQHF. CDR3 bases: TGCAGTGCTTGGGAGGGAGGGGTCGGTCAGCCCCAGCATTTT.

The J gene is TRBJ2-1, the V gene TRBV7-2; a weak D match, TRBD1 (5 bases). Trimming cost V 5 bases and J 2 bases, with 16 bases left between them. CDR3 size: 16 residues. The germline V gene has CDR1 SGHTA and CDR2 FQGNSA. In DNA form, the CDR3 reads TGTGCCAGCAGCCTCCGACAGTTTTCGACCTACAATGAGCAGTTCTTC. Its protein product is CASSLRQFSTYNEQFF.

This clonotype was seen a few times. The rearrangement uses TRBV27 and TRBJ1-2; D may be TRBD1 (5 bases). CDR3 length: 15 amino acids. V was shortened by 6 bases and J by 4 bases, with 18 bases between the two germline ends. Germline CDR1 and CDR2: MNHEY and SMNVEV (reference sequence). CDR3 coding DNA: TGTGCCAGCAGGCGGGGCCCCAGTCGGGCCTATGGCTACACCTTC. It codes for CASRRGPSRAYGYTF.

This clonotype was counted only a few times. V is TRBV18 and J is TRBJ2-1; perhaps TRBD2 as D (5 bases). In germline, CDR1 is KGHSH, CDR2 LQKENI. The CDR3 loop spans 16 amino acids. The V gene lost 3 bases and the J gene lost 5 bases, with 17 bases spanning the gap. CDR3 bases: TGTGCCAGCTCACCGGTCGGGAATGTCCCTAACAATGAGCAGTTCTTC. Amino acids: CASSPVGNVPNNEQFF.

This clonotype was found once. The chain has TRBV6-5 and TRBJ2-1; the match to TRBD2 covers 7 bases. The CDR3 runs 14 residues. Trimming took 4 bases from V and 4 from J; bases not matched to a gene: 4. The germline gives CDR1 MNHEY, CDR2 SVGAGI. The CDR3 spells CASSLGGVYNEQFF. The CDR3 bases are TGTGCCAGCAGTTTGGGGGGGGTATACAATGAGCAGTTCTTC.

The chain is built from TRBV7-9 and TRBJ1-4; no clear D. From germline, CDR1 is SEHNR and CDR2 FQNEAQ (reference sequence). Trimming took off 5 bases at V and 0 bases at J, with 10 bases between the two ends. There are 15 residues in the CDR3. CDR3 DNA sequence: TGTGCCAGCAGCGACATCGGACCAACTAATGAAAAACTGTTTTTT. The encoded protein is CASSDIGPTNEKLFF.

The V call is TRBV14, the J call TRBJ1-1; D remains unclear. This CDR3 contains 13 residues. Germline CDR1 SGHDN, CDR2 FVKESK. V lost 5 bases and J 0 bases, leaving 7 bases between the germline ends. CDR3 bases: TGTGCCAGCAGCGCTCACATGAACACTGAAGCTTTCTTT. This translates into CASSAHMNTEAFF. Full variable domain (outside the CDR3, taken from reference TRBV14 and TRBJ1-1): EAGVTQFPSHSVIEKGQTVTLRCDPISGHDNLYWYRRVMGKEIKFLLHFVKESKQDESGMPNNRFLAERTGGTYSTLKVQPAELEDSGVYFCASSAHMNTEAFFGQGTRLTVV.

The V and J genes are TRBV12-3 or TRBV12-4 and TRBJ1-5; TRBD1 matches at 7 bases. The CDR3 is made up of 14 amino acids. After removal of 6 bases from V and 4 bases from J, the junction contained 6 bases not matched to a gene. The CDR3 sequence: CASSLGTDNQPQHF. The CDR3 nucleotides are TGTGCCAGCAGCCTCGGGACAGATAATCAGCCCCAGCATTTT.